Presented here are 5 T cell receptor beta chains from one specimen sequenced in a study of blood T cell repertoires in COVID-19. The method was immunoSEQ multiplex PCR; TCRdb's version includes in-frame clones alone and lacks a portion of them. The profile shows roughly 250,000 clones, 82% of them singletons. The specimen was peripheral blood. The receptors were sampled from a woman aged 55 to 70 with active or convalescent COVID-19.

The V gene is TRBV5-6, the J gene TRBJ1-2, with D unresolved. The CDR3 consists of 12 residues. The germline V and J ends were trimmed by 6 bases and 4 bases, with 10 bases remaining between them. The germline V gene has CDR1 SGHDT and CDR2 YYEEEE. CDR3 DNA: TGTGCCAGCACCTCGTCCTCCTATGGCTACACCTTC. This gives the protein CASTSSSYGYTF.

The rearrangement uses TRBV6-4 and TRBJ2-3; tentative D call: TRBD2 (5 bases). Trimming left V 6 bases short and J 4 bases short, with 14 bases between. The CDR3 covers 14 residues. Germline CDR1 is MRHNA and CDR2 is SNTAGT. For the CDR3, the DNA is TGTGCCAGCAGCCTGGGTGAGGGCTCAGATACGCAGTATTTT. This encodes CASSLGEGSDTQYF.

The chain employs TRBV19 and TRBJ2-7, with a possible D match to TRBD2 (7 bases). Trimming stripped 2 bases from V and 2 bases from J, with 10 bases between. Germline-derived CDR1 and CDR2 are LNHDA and SQIVND (reference sequence). This CDR3 contains 14 residues. CDR3 DNA: TGTGCCAGTAGTATAACGGGGGGCCCCTACGAGCAGTACTTC. This gives the protein CASSITGGPYEQYF.

This rearrangement joins TRBV4-2 to TRBJ1-4, with 10 positions matching TRBD1. The V gene end was trimmed by 3 bases and the J gene end by 0 bases; junction bases not matched to a gene: 4. Germline-derived CDR1 and CDR2 are LGHNA and YNFKEQ. This CDR3 is built from 17 residues. Here the CDR3 reads CASSHRGQGSTNEKLFF. CDR3 sequence (DNA): TGTGCCAGCAGCCATAGGGGACAGGGGTCAACTAATGAAAAACTGTTTTTT.

The rearrangement uses TRBV7-2 and TRBJ2-5, with a tentative D call TRBD1 (5 bases). Deletions cut 2 bases from V and 3 bases from J, with 13 bases between. Looked up from germline, CDR1 is SGHTA and CDR2 is FQGNSA. There are 15 residues in the CDR3. In nucleotides, the CDR3 is TGTGCCAGCAGCTTACATCCAGGGCCTGAAGAGACCCAGTACTTC. The encoded protein is CASSLHPGPEETQYF.